The TCR beta chain under discussion was sequenced for a study of blood T cell repertoires in COVID-19. The wider study: COVID-19 samples, acute and convalescent, were from the United States, Italy and Spain. From T cells, B-cell-depleted T cells, or PBMCs came the material, which was cDNA or gDNA.

Original processing notes: Amplification of reference gene primers was used by the study to estimate nucleated cell counts. Method: immunoSEQ multiplex PCR; TCRdb's copy keeps in-frame clones and lacks some. V and J calls and clone size are those listed in that table; D and trimming were worked out from the DNA. Among tens of thousands of clones listed, about three quarters were seen once. This receptor was obtained from a man in his 70s with active or convalescent COVID-19. The material sequenced was peripheral blood.

The CDR3 DNA reads as TGTGCCAGCAGCCGGGGGGGGACTAGCGGGGTGTCAGCCAAAAACATTCAGTACTTC. Protein: CASSRGGTSGVSAKNIQYF. The chain carries TRBV7-6 and TRBJ2-4; TRBD2 matches at 13 bases. Trimming at V came to 5 bases and at J to 0 bases, leaving 10 bases not matched to a gene. The germline V gene has CDR1 SGHVS and CDR2 FNYEAQ. This CDR3 contains 19 residues.